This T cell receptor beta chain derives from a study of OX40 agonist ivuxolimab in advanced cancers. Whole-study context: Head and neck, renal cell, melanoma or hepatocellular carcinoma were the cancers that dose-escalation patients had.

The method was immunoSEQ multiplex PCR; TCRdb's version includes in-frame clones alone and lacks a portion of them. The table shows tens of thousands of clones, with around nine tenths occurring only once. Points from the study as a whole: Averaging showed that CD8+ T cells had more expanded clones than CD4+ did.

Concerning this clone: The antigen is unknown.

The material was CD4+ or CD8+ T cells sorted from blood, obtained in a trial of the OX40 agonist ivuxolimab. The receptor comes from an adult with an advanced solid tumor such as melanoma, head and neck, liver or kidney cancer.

The CDR3 reads CASREPRGRNTEAFF. In DNA, the CDR3 is TGTGCCAGCAGGGAACCGAGGGGGCGAAACACTGAAGCTTTCTTT. The rearrangement uses TRBV28 and TRBJ1-1, with 7 bases aligning to TRBD1. The germline gives CDR1 MDHEN, CDR2 SYDVKM. The J segment lost 2 bases and the V segment lost 6 bases, leaving 9 bases of the junction unmatched. CDR3 length: 15 residues.